This passage covers 14 T cell receptor beta chains from one sample sequenced in a study of Ad26.COV2.S vaccination and SARS-CoV-2 variants. Sequencing was performed with immunoSEQ multiplex PCR; in TCRdb, only in-frame clones are kept and a portion is missing. The data show about 350,000 clones, about 90% seen once. Sequenced material: peripheral blood, taken after recovery from COVID-19. All receptors derive from a human donor who had recovered from COVID-19.

This rearrangement joins TRBV12-3 or TRBV12-4 to TRBJ2-3, with TRBD2 matching 7 bases. V was clipped by 8 bases and J by 2 bases; unmatched bases: 4. The CDR3 runs to 13 residues. The chain's CDR3 is CASGTTDTDTQYF. The CDR3 bases are TGTGCCAGCGGGACTACTGACACAGATACGCAGTATTTT.

V gene TRBV6-5 combines with J gene TRBJ2-7; 7 bases match TRBD1. V shed 5 bases, J shed 7 bases, and the junction held 5 bases outside the gene matches. This CDR3 has 12 residues. CDR1 is MNHEY and CDR2 is SVGAGI in the germline V gene. The CDR3 protein is CASSRDSQEQYF. DNA of the CDR3: TGTGCCAGCAGTCGGGACAGCCAAGAGCAGTACTTC.

Only one count was recorded for this clone. V usage is TRBV9 and J usage is TRBJ1-1; D is ambiguous. Deletions cut 3 bases from V and 0 bases from J, with 3 bases between. The CDR3 is 12 amino acids. Germline V gene data show CDR1 as SGDLS and CDR2 as YYNGEE. The CDR3 coding sequence is TGTGCCAGCAGCGACATGAACACTGAAGCTTTCTTT. Protein product: CASSDMNTEAFF. Variable domain in full (rest from reference TRBV9 and TRBJ1-1): DSGVTQTPKHLITATGQRVTLRCSPRSGDLSVYWYQQSLDQGLQFLIQYYNGEERAKGNILERFSAQQFPDLHSELNLSSLELGDSALYFCASSDMNTEAFFGQGTRLTVV.

This clone has a handful of counts. V is TRBV7-2 and J is TRBJ1-6; D is undetermined. The length of the CDR3 is 15 residues. The V gene lost 1 base and the J gene lost 5 bases, with 9 bases spanning the gap. From germline, CDR1 is SGHTA and CDR2 FQGNSA. CDR3 in DNA: TGTGCCAGCAGCTTAGAGACGGGGAATAATTCACCCCTCCACTTT. Residues: CASSLETGNNSPLHF. Using reference TRBV7-2 and TRBJ1-6 for the parts outside the CDR3, the full variable domain is GAGVSQSPSNKVTEKGKDVELRCDPISGHTALYWYRQSLGQGLEFLIYFQGNSAPDKSGLPSDRFSAERTGGSVSTLTIQRTQQEDSAVYLCASSLETGNNSPLHFGNGTRLTVT.

The chain employs TRBV5-6 and TRBJ1-3, with D maybe TRBD1 (5 bases). The CDR3 length is 14 residues. The germline V gene encodes CDR1 SGHDT and CDR2 YYEEEE. V was cut by 1 base and J by 4 bases, with 9 bases left in between. The CDR3 nucleotides read TGTGCCAGCAGCTTGAGAGGGGTCGGAAACACCATATATTTT. Its translation is CASSLRGVGNTIYF.

The CDR3 reads CASSLLDSNQPQHF. Written as DNA, the CDR3 is TGTGCCAGCAGCTTACTAGATAGCAATCAGCCCCAGCATTTT. The chain carries TRBV7-9 and TRBJ1-5; no definite D call. The CDR3 consists of 14 residues. Germline CDR1 SEHNR, CDR2 FQNEAQ (reference sequence). The germline V and J ends were trimmed by 2 bases and 0 bases, with 5 bases remaining between them.

V gene TRBV3-1 (or the pseudogene TRBV3-2) combines with J gene TRBJ2-3; D call uncertain. This CDR3 has 12 residues. Trimming stripped 2 bases from V and 6 bases from J, with 6 bases between. Germline V CDR1 and CDR2: LGHDT, YNNKEL (reference sequence). CDR3 amino acids: CASSQPPDTQYF. The CDR3, as DNA: TGTGCCAGCAGCCAACCTCCCGATACGCAGTATTTT.

The CDR3 sequence is CASSPGTGVTGELFF. CDR3 in DNA: TGTGCCAGCAGCCCCGGGACAGGGGTCACCGGGGAGCTGTTTTTT. This sequence joins TRBV6-5 and TRBJ2-2, with 10 bases identical to TRBD1. V trimming: 6 bases; J trimming: 4 bases; junction bases outside the gene matches: 5. In germline, CDR1 is MNHEY, CDR2 SVGAGI. The CDR3 runs 15 residues.

V is TRBV11-2 and J is TRBJ1-1; D remains ambiguous. V was clipped by 5 bases and J by 6 bases, with 16 bases between them. The length of the CDR3 is 14 residues. Germline-derived CDR1 and CDR2 are SGHAT and FQNNGV. CDR3 DNA sequence: TGTGCCAGCAGCCCCTTGCTTCCGGTGGCTGAAGCTTTCTTT. It codes for CASSPLLPVAEAFF. The complete variable domain, with remaining parts taken from reference TRBV11-2 and TRBJ1-1, reads EAGVAQSPRYKIIEKRQSVAFWCNPISGHATLYWYQQILGQGPKLLIQFQNNGVVDDSQLPKDRFSAERLKGVDSTLKIQPAKLEDSAVYLCASSPLLPVAEAFFGQGTRLTVV.

The chain has TRBV5-6 and TRBJ1-2; a weak D match, TRBD1 (5 bases). V was pared by 4 bases and J by 4 bases, with 8 bases between. The CDR3 sequence is 12 residues long. Per germline, CDR1 SGHDT and CDR2 YYEEEE. CDR3 amino acids: CASSTGTYGYTF. CDR3 nucleotides: TGTGCCAGCAGCACCGGGACCTATGGCTACACCTTC.

This clone was seen a few times. This chain uses TRBV27 with TRBJ1-5; possible D gene TRBD1, 5 bases. This CDR3 has 16 amino acids. V was clipped by 5 bases and J by 2 bases, with 16 bases between them. The germline CDR1 and CDR2 sequences are MNHEY and SMNVEV (reference sequence). The CDR3 nucleotides are TGTGCCAGCAGTCAGGGCTCCCCCGGAGGCAATCAGCCCCAGCATTTT. This sequence encodes CASSQGSPGGNQPQHF.

The chain carries TRBV7-8 and TRBJ1-5, with D tentatively TRBD1 (5 bases). The germline CDR1 and CDR2 sequences are SGHVS and FQNEAQ. The CDR3 loop spans 14 amino acids. The V gene lost 5 bases and the J gene lost 6 bases, with 14 bases spanning the gap. The CDR3 region has the DNA TGTGCCAGCAGCCCTAGGGGCGGGGCTCAGCCCCAGCATTTT. Amino acids: CASSPRGGAQPQHF. Full variable domain (missing parts from reference TRBV7-8 and TRBJ1-5): GAGVSQSPRYKVAKRGQDVALRCDPISGHVSLFWYQQALGQGPEFLTYFQNEAQLDKSGLPSDRFFAERPEGSVSTLKIQRTQQEDSAVYLCASSPRGGAQPQHFGDGTRLSIL.

V gene TRBV6-2 or TRBV6-3 combines with J gene TRBJ2-7; D remains ambiguous. The CDR3 extends over 14 amino acids. Germline CDR1 is MNHEY and CDR2 is SVGEGT. With 0 bases removed from V and 2 bases from J, the gap between germline ends came to 8 bases. The CDR3 DNA follows: TGTGCCAGCAGTTACTCGCGTTCCACCTACGAGCAGTACTTC. The encoded protein is CASSYSRSTYEQYF.

This chain links TRBV5-5 with TRBJ1-5; 7 bases are a match to TRBD1. After removal of 0 bases from V and 6 bases from J, the junction contained 6 bases not matched to a gene. The CDR3 is 15 residues long. The germline V gene encodes CDR1 SGHKS and CDR2 YYEKEE (reference sequence). CDR3 in DNA: TGTGCCAGCAGCTTGGCAGGGGGGGGGAGTCAGCCCCAGCATTTT. Its protein product is CASSLAGGGSQPQHF.